This paragraph covers one T cell receptor (beta chain) sequence. Original methodology: Amplification of reference gene primers was used by the study to estimate nucleated cell counts. Libraries were prepared by immunoSEQ multiplex PCR; TCRdb keeps only in-frame clonotypes and omits some of them. Clone size and V and J calls were adopted from that table, with D and trimming inferred from the DNA. The sample has roughly 340,000 clones, 70% to 90% seen once; the top ten hold less than 2.5%. This entry comes from a study of blood T cell repertoires in COVID-19. Study context: Cohort 3 donors counted as recovered after two negative PCRs, clearance, or resolved symptoms.

V shed 4 bases and J shed 1 base, with 14 bases lying between them. The germline V gene encodes CDR1 SGHKS and CDR2 YYEKEE (reference sequence). The CDR3 has 15 amino acids. Sequencing was performed on PBMCs or T cells enriched from blood (not recorded which). The sequence came from a man in his forties in a cohort exposed to, infected with or recovered from COVID-19 (not recorded which). The rearrangement links TRBV5-5 to TRBJ2-5, with TRBD1 as a possible D gene (6 bases). CDR3 sequence: CASSPGERSQETQYF. DNA for the CDR3: TGTGCCAGCAGCCCAGGGGAGCGGAGCCAAGAGACCCAGTACTTC. Variable domain in full (rest from reference TRBV5-5 and TRBJ2-5): DAGVTQSPTHLIKTRGQQVTLRCSPISGHKSVSWYQQVLGQGPQFIFQYYEKEERGRGNFPDRFSARQFPNYSSELNVNALLLGDSALYLCASSPGERSQETQYFGPGTRLLVL.